The present T cell receptor (beta chain) was sequenced within a study of cytomegalovirus exposure and HLA in healthy donors. Turning to the study itself: Early release data held about 85 million unique TCRs from HLA-typed donors. Study findings and constraints: CMV serostatus was the only immune exposure information that was available. Per a later analysis, approximately 16,000 TCR beta sequences showed association with HLA alleles at 0.05 false discovery rate.

Note on this clone: Its antigen is unidentified.

Losses at the gene ends were 3 bases for V and 5 bases for J; bases not matched to a gene: 7. Germline V lookup: CDR1 SGHRS, CDR2 YFSETQ. The CDR3 loop spans 15 amino acids. Both 60 Vbeta primers and 13 Jbeta primers went into the PCR. Assay: immunoSEQ multiplex PCR; the TCRdb copy retains only in-frame clones and omits some. Of roughly 200,000 clones listed, 70% to 90% were seen once; the top ten hold less than 0.35%. Sequencing was performed on PBMCs. The rearrangement links TRBV5-1 to TRBJ2-5; 10 bases are a match to TRBD1. The origin of this receptor is a woman in her twenties or thirties in good health and CMV-seronegative. CDR3 loop: CASSYGQGDFETQYF. The DNA for the CDR3 is TGCGCCAGCAGCTACGGACAGGGGGATTTCGAGACCCAGTACTTC.